These 25 T cell receptor beta chains share one sample of origin, sequenced in a study of T-cell reconstitution after alpha-beta-depleted transplantation in children. It was with unique molecular identifiers that the TCRbeta library was prepared. TCRdb processed the PCR reads anew with MiXCR; each CDR3 protein has one entry. The sample has about 200,000 distinct CDR3 sequences, 8.4% seen once. The input for sequencing was PBMCs, mostly from graft donor cells, taken 360 days after TCRalphabeta/CD19-depleted stem cell transplant. Receptors were obtained from a male patient under 10 years old who had a stem cell transplant for acute myeloid leukemia, so the T cells may come from the graft donor.

This clonotype was observed a handful of times. The genes are TRBV5-1 and TRBJ2-5; 7 positions agree with TRBD1. Germline values: CDR1 SGHRS, CDR2 YFSETQ. Trimming cost V 0 bases and J 2 bases; bases outside gene matches: 1. The CDR3 spans 14 residues. The CDR3: CASSLVGQQETQYF. CDR3 in DNA: TGCGCCAGCAGCTTGGTGGGACAGCAAGAGACCCAGTACTTC. The full variable domain, its missing parts supplied by reference TRBV5-1 and TRBJ2-5, is KAGVTQTPRYLIKTRGQQVTLSCSPISGHRSVSWYQQTPGQGLQFLFEYFSETQRNKGNFPGRFSGRQFSNSRSEMNVSTLELGDSALYLCASSLVGQQETQYFGPGTRLLVL.

This clonotype turned up a few times. The chain combines TRBV5-1 with TRBJ2-5; D not certain. CDR1 and CDR2 (germline): SGHRS, YFSETQ. V was pared by 3 bases and J by 1 base, with 13 bases between. This CDR3 contains 15 residues. CDR3 bases: TGCGCCAGCAGCTCCACCCCCGCGACCCAAGAGACCCAGTACTTC. Translated: CASSSTPATQETQYF.

The V and J genes are TRBV20-1 and TRBJ2-7; 8 bases match TRBD2. Germline lookup yields CDR1 DFQATT and CDR2 SNEGSKA (reference sequence). V was pared by 3 bases and J by 2 bases, with 6 bases of the junction left unmatched. The CDR3 length is 14 residues. The CDR3 loop is CSASRREAPYEQYF. CDR3 DNA: TGCAGTGCTAGCAGGCGGGAGGCCCCCTACGAGCAGTACTTC.

With respect to this clonotype: A read error may explain this, as a much larger clone is one base away. Without the conserved terminal phenylalanine or tryptophan, this CDR3 likely stems from a read error. The rearrangement uses TRBV4-2 and TRBJ1-2; D uncertain. The CDR3 sequence is 15 residues long. Germline CDR1 is LGHNA and CDR2 is YNFKEQ. CDR3 coding DNA: TGTGCCAGCAGTCAAGAATCCGGTGGTATCTATGGCTACACCTGC. Amino acids: CASSQESGGIYGYTC.

A remark on this clonotype: Given a much more abundant clone one base away, this may be a read error. No conserved phenylalanine or tryptophan is present at the end of the CDR3, so a read error is the likely explanation. The chain joins TRBV5-5 to TRBJ2-3; no clear D. The germline CDR1 and CDR2 sequences are SGHKS and YYEKEE (reference sequence). The CDR3 covers 14 residues. Between the trimmed V and J ends, which lost 0 bases and 6 bases, there was a span of 11 bases. The CDR3, as DNA: TGTGCCAGCAGCTTGGGGCAGAAATTGGATACGCAGTATTAT. It specifies CASSLGQKLDTQYY.

The chain joins TRBV28 to TRBJ2-2, with 8 positions matching TRBD2. Germline lookup yields CDR1 MDHEN and CDR2 SYDVKM. This CDR3 spans 13 amino acids. V lost 7 bases, J lost 9 bases, and 7 bases stayed unmatched. This chain's CDR3 is CASKLGRGRELFF. CDR3 DNA: TGTGCCAGCAAACTCGGGAGGGGCCGGGAGCTGTTTTTT.

This clonotype came up many times. The chain employs TRBV12-3 or TRBV12-4 and TRBJ1-6; 7 bases fit TRBD1. V lost 6 bases to trimming and J lost 7 bases; unmatched junction nucleotides: 6. This CDR3 has 14 amino acids. In DNA form, the CDR3 reads TGTGCCAGCAGACTTACAGGGGAAAATTCACCCCTCCACTTT. It encodes CASRLTGENSPLHF.

This clonotype has only a few counts. V and J are TRBV20-1 and TRBJ2-3; TRBD2 agrees at 11 bases. The germline gives CDR1 DFQATT, CDR2 SNEGSKA (reference sequence). This CDR3 has 15 amino acids. J lost 10 bases, V lost 2 bases, and 11 bases had no gene match. The CDR3 protein is CSARPLAGGSPPQYF. The CDR3 DNA is TGCAGTGCTAGACCTCTAGCGGGGGGTTCCCCGCCGCAGTATTTT.

This clonotype was counted a few times. The chain has TRBV7-9 and TRBJ2-7, with TRBD1 identical over 8 bases. CDR3 length: 14 amino acids. Looked up from germline, CDR1 is SEHNR and CDR2 is FQNEAQ (reference sequence). The ends lost 2 bases at V and 6 bases at J; junction bases unmatched: 6. The CDR3: CASSLSDRESEQYV. The CDR3 nucleotides are TGTGCCAGCAGCTTATCGGACAGGGAATCCGAGCAGTACGTC.

This clonotype occurred a few times. The V and J genes are TRBV5-1 and TRBJ2-7, with 8 bases that match TRBD1. CDR1 and CDR2 (germline): SGHRS, YFSETQ. V gave up 3 bases and J gave up 0 bases; unmatched junction bases: 2. This CDR3 is 14 amino acids long. The CDR3 is CASSSGTGSYEQYV. The CDR3 DNA reads as TGCGCCAGCAGCTCCGGGACAGGCTCCTACGAGCAGTACGTC.

This clonotype was seen many times. V usage is TRBV7-2 and J usage is TRBJ2-3; tentatively, D is TRBD2 (5 bases). The germline V gene has CDR1 SGHTA and CDR2 FQGNSA. This CDR3 has 13 amino acids. Trimming left V 8 bases short and J 1 base short, with 10 bases between. The CDR3 DNA reads as TGTGCCAGCGCATTTAGCGGCACAGATACGCAGTATTTT. It translates to CASAFSGTDTQYF.

This chain connects TRBV3-1 to TRBJ2-1; 8 positions agree with TRBD1. V was pared by 3 bases and J by 6 bases, with 4 bases of the junction left unmatched. CDR3 length equals 14 residues. Germline loops: CDR1 LGHDT, CDR2 YNNKEL (reference sequence). CDR3 bases: TGTGCCAGCAGCCAGGGACAGGTTGGCAATGAGCAGTTCTTC. Its translation: CASSQGQVGNEQFF.

This clonotype has at least ten counts. The chain uses TRBV29-1 and TRBJ2-1; 9 nucleotides agree with TRBD2. Germline V gene sequence: CDR1 SQVTM, CDR2 ANQGSEA. This CDR3 is 12 amino acids long. Losses at the gene ends were 8 bases for V and 7 bases for J; bases not matched to a gene: 6. This chain's CDR3 is CSSGRNRNEQFF. CDR3 coding DNA: TGCAGCAGCGGGAGGAATAGGAATGAGCAGTTCTTC.

The sample holds a few counts of this clonotype. This chain joins TRBV7-9 and TRBJ2-1; the match to TRBD2 covers 9 bases. The CDR3 is 17 residues long. V lost 5 bases, J lost 2 bases, and 10 bases stayed unmatched. From germline, CDR1 is SEHNR and CDR2 FQNEAQ (reference sequence). The CDR3 region has the DNA TGTGCCAGCAGCCCCGCCGAGGAGCGGGGGGCCTACAATGAGCAGTTCTTC. Encoded protein: CASSPAEERGAYNEQFF. Full variable domain (remainder filled in from reference TRBV7-9 and TRBJ2-1): DTGVSQNPRHKITKRGQNVTFRCDPISEHNRLYWYRQTLGQGPEFLTYFQNEAQLEKSRLLSDRFSAERPKGSFSTLEIQRTEQGDSAMYLCASSPAEERGAYNEQFFGPGTRLTVL.

This clonotype was recorded a few times. The V gene is TRBV24-1, the J gene TRBJ2-1, with D uncertain. V was clipped by 1 base and J by 9 bases, with 9 bases between them. This CDR3 region has 13 residues. Germline CDR1 is KGHDR and CDR2 is SFDVKD. DNA of the CDR3: TGTGCCACCAGTGATTTCGACTGGGGTGAGCAGTTCTTC. The encoded protein is CATSDFDWGEQFF.

The CDR3 is CASSPGPRDGYTF. CDR3 DNA: TGTGCCAGCAGCCCTGGACCACGAGATGGCTACACCTTC. The chain couples TRBV7-9 to TRBJ1-2; D is ambiguous. The CDR3 totals 13 residues. CDR1 and CDR2 from the germline V gene are SEHNR and FQNEAQ (reference sequence). The ends were cut back, 5 bases at V and 6 bases at J, with 13 bases in the middle.

In its sample, this clonotype was seen a few times. The rearrangement links TRBV5-1 to TRBJ1-1; no clear D gene. The CDR3 runs to 12 residues. The germline gives CDR1 SGHRS, CDR2 YFSETQ. The V and J ends lost 1 base and 1 base respectively, with 2 bases between them. The CDR3 here is CASSLTNTEAFF. The CDR3 DNA reads TGCGCCAGCAGCTTGACGAACACTGAAGCTTTCTTT.

This clonotype has at least ten counts. This rearrangement joins TRBV12-3 or TRBV12-4 to TRBJ1-1; D is unresolved. The CDR3 covers 14 residues. Trimming took off 2 bases at V and 0 bases at J, with 7 bases between the two ends. CDR3 nucleotides: TGTGCCAGCAGTTTAAGCGGGGTGAACACTGAAGCTTTCTTT. It translates to CASSLSGVNTEAFF.

The CDR3, as DNA: TGTGCCAGTAGTGTCCGTGGACTAGGTACGCCTACCTACGAGCAGTACTTC. It translates to CASSVRGLGTPTYEQYF. The chain couples TRBV19 to TRBJ2-7, with TRBD2 matching over 7 bases. The CDR3 covers 17 residues. V lost 5 bases to trimming and J lost 2 bases; unmatched junction nucleotides: 15. Germline CDR1 LNHDA, CDR2 SQIVND (reference sequence).

V and J are TRBV20-1 and TRBJ2-1; D is unclear. The germline V gene encodes CDR1 DFQATT and CDR2 SNEGSKA (reference sequence). The CDR3 runs 14 residues. V dropped 5 bases and J dropped 0 bases, with 11 bases sitting between them. In nucleotides, the CDR3 is TGCAGTGCTGCACAGCTGAGCTCCTACAATGAGCAGTTCTTC. Translating gives CSAAQLSSYNEQFF.

The chain recombines TRBV5-5 with TRBJ2-3, with D perhaps matching TRBD2 (6 bases). Trimming pared 3 bases from V and 2 bases from J, leaving 16 bases between. This CDR3 is 16 amino acids long. The germline CDR1 and CDR2 sequences are SGHKS and YYEKEE (reference sequence). CDR3 amino acids: CASSWDSSFSTDTQYF. CDR3 DNA sequence: TGTGCCAGCAGCTGGGACTCCAGTTTCTCCACAGATACGCAGTATTTT.

This clonotype was picked up a small number of times. V gene TRBV28 combines with J gene TRBJ2-7; 8 bases fit TRBD2. The trim removed 5 bases at V and 3 bases at J, leaving 9 bases unmatched. This CDR3 region has 15 residues. Looked up from germline, CDR1 is MDHEN and CDR2 is SYDVKM. CDR3 protein: CASSPSISGGYEQYF. CDR3 DNA: TGTGCCAGCAGTCCCAGTATCAGCGGGGGCTACGAGCAGTACTTC.

The chain carries TRBV3-1 and TRBJ2-6; 8 bases agree with TRBD1. Germline lookup yields CDR1 LGHDT and CDR2 YNNKEL (reference sequence). CDR3 size: 17 residues. V dropped 3 bases and J dropped 2; count of bases not matched to a gene: 6. CDR3 bases: TGTGCCAGCAGCCACGCAGCAGGGGGCGCTGGGGCCAACGTCCTGACTTTC. Translation gives CASSHAAGGAGANVLTF.

There are a few counts of this clonotype. The chain recombines TRBV20-1 with TRBJ2-4; D may be TRBD1 (6 bases). This CDR3 has 16 amino acids. The germline V and J ends were trimmed by 6 bases and 0 bases, with 18 bases remaining between them. From germline, CDR1 is DFQATT and CDR2 SNEGSKA (reference sequence). As DNA, the CDR3 is TGCAGTGCCGCCCCAGGGGCCCTCTTAGCCAAAAACATTCAGTACTTC. This sequence encodes CSAAPGALLAKNIQYF.

This clonotype was observed a few times. The rearrangement joins TRBV29-1 to TRBJ2-1; the match to TRBD1 covers 8 bases. Germline CDR1 SQVTM, CDR2 ANQGSEA. With 7 bases clipped from V and 9 bases from J, the junction kept 17 bases outside the gene matches. There are 15 residues in the CDR3. In nucleotides, the CDR3 is TGCAGCGCCACGTTCTGGGGCAGGGGGCAGGGTGAGCAGTTCTTC. It encodes CSATFWGRGQGEQFF.